These 5 T cell receptor beta chains were sequenced from one sample in a study of blood T cell repertoires in COVID-19. TCRdb's copy holds only in-frame clones and misses some; the assay was immunoSEQ multiplex PCR. The table records about 290,000 clones, roughly 90% of them present only once. What was sequenced was peripheral blood. The receptors derive from a man aged 40-49 years with acute or convalescent COVID-19.

V usage is TRBV6-5 and J usage is TRBJ1-1, with a tentative D call TRBD1 (5 bases). The CDR3 is made up of 14 amino acids. Germline V CDR1 and CDR2: MNHEY, SVGAGI. The V end was cut by 7 bases, the J end by 1 base, with 13 bases between. For the CDR3, the DNA is TGTGCCAGCAATCAGGGAGGAGAGAACACTGAAGCTTTCTTT. Protein sequence: CASNQGGENTEAFF.

The chain couples TRBV7-6 to TRBJ1-6, with no clear D. This CDR3 spans 13 amino acids. Looked up from germline, CDR1 is SGHVS and CDR2 is FNYEAQ. Between the trimmed V and J ends, which lost 1 base and 6 bases, there was a span of 4 bases. As DNA, the CDR3 is TGTGCCAGCAGCTTAGGGAGTAATTCACCCCTCCACTTT. Amino acids: CASSLGSNSPLHF.

This clone was seen once. V usage is TRBV5-6 and J usage is TRBJ2-3, with D perhaps TRBD1 (6 bases). The V end lost 0 bases, the J end lost 1 base, and 9 bases lay between the germline ends. The V gene's germline CDR1 is SGHDT and CDR2 YYEEEE. The CDR3 totals 15 residues. DNA for the CDR3: TGTGCCAGCAGCTTGGGGGGGCGGGGCACAGATACGCAGTATTTT. Its protein is CASSLGGRGTDTQYF.

The genes are TRBV3-1 (or the pseudogene TRBV3-2) and TRBJ2-2, with D maybe TRBD2 (5 bases). CDR1 is LGHDT, CDR2 YNNKEL, per germline (reference sequence). This CDR3 has 14 residues. V lost 4 bases, J lost 4 bases, and 10 bases lay in between. CDR3 region: CASSPDSPTGELFF. CDR3 nucleotide sequence: TGTGCCAGCAGCCCGGACTCACCCACCGGGGAGCTGTTTTTT.

The gene calls are TRBV5-1 and TRBJ1-3; TRBD1 matches at 7 bases. CDR3 length equals 13 residues. Trimming at V came to 4 bases and at J to 6 bases, leaving 4 bases not matched to a gene. The germline V gene encodes CDR1 SGHRS and CDR2 YFSETQ. The CDR3 DNA reads as TGCGCCAGCAGCCAGGGGGTTGAAAACACCATATATTTT. Encoded protein: CASSQGVENTIYF.